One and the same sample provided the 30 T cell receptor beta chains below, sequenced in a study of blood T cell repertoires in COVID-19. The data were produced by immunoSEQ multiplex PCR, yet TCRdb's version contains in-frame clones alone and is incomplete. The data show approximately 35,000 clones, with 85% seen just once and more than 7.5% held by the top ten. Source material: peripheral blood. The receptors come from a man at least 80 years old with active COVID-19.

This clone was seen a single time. The CDR3 spells CAWSDQGGVGEKLFF. The CDR3 nucleotides are TGTGCCTGGAGTGACCAGGGGGGAGTAGGTGAAAAACTGTTTTTT. The chain carries TRBV30 and TRBJ1-4, with 7 positions matching TRBD1. V gave up 1 base and J gave up 7 bases; unmatched junction bases: 9. CDR1 GTSNPN and CDR2 SVGIG come from the germline V gene (reference sequence). This CDR3 contains 15 residues.

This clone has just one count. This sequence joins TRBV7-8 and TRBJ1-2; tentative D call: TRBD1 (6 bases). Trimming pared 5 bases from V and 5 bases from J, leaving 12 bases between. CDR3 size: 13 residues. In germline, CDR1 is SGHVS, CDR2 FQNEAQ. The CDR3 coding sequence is TGTGCCAGCAGCCGATCACAGGGATATGGCTACACCTTC. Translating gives CASSRSQGYGYTF.

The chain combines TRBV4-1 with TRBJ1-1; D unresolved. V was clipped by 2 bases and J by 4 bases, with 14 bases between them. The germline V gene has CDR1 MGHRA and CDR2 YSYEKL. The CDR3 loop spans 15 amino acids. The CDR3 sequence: CASSQPVERSTEAFF. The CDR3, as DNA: TGCGCCAGCAGCCAACCGGTCGAACGGTCCACTGAAGCTTTCTTT.

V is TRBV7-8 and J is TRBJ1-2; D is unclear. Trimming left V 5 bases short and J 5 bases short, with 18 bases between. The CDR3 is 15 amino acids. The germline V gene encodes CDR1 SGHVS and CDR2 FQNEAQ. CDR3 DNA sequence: TGTGCCAGCAGCCGGGAGACGAGGCCCCTTTATGGCTACACCTTC. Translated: CASSRETRPLYGYTF.

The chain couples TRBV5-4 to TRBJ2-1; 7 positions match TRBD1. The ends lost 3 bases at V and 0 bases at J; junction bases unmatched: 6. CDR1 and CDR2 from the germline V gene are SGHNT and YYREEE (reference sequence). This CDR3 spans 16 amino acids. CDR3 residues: CASSSKGAGSYNEQFF. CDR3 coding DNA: TGTGCCAGCAGCTCCAAGGGGGCAGGCTCCTACAATGAGCAGTTCTTC.

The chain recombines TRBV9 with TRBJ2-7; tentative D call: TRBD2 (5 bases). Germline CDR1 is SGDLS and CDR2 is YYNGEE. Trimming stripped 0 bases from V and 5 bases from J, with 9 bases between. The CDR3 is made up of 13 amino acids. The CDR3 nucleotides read TGTGCCAGCAGCGTAGGGACTGGCGACGAGCAGTACTTC. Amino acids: CASSVGTGDEQYF.

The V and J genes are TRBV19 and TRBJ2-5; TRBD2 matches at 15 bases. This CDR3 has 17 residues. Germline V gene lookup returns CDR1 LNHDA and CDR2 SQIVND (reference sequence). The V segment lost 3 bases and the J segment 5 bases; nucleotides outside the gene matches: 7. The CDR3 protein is CASSMGLAGGISETQYF. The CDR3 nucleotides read TGTGCCAGTAGTATGGGACTAGCGGGGGGAATCAGTGAGACCCAGTACTTC.

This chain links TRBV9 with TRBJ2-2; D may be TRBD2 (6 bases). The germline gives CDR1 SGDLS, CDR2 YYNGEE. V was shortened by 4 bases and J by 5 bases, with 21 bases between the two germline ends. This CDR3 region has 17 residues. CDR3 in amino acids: CASSPRTGGVLTGELFF. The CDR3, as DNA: TGTGCCAGCAGCCCCCGGACTGGCGGGGTTTTGACCGGGGAGCTGTTTTTT.

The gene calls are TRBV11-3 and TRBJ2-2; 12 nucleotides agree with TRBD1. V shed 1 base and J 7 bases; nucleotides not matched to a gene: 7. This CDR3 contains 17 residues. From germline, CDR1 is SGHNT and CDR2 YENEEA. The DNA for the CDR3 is TGTGCCAGCAGCTTAGTCGGGACAGGGGGCGCGGACGGGGAGCTGTTTTTT. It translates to CASSLVGTGGADGELFF.

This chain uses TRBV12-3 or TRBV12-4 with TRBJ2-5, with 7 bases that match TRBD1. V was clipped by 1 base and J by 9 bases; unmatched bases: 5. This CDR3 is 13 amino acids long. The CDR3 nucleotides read TGTGCCAGCAGTTTAGACAGGGGCGGGCCCCAGTACTTC. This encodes CASSLDRGGPQYF.

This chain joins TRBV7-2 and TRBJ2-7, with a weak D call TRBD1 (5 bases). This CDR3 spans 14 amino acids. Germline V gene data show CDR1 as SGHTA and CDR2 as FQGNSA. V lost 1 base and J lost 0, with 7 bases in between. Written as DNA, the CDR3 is TGTGCCAGCAGCTTAGACAGGTACTCCTACGAGCAGTACTTC. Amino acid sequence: CASSLDRYSYEQYF.

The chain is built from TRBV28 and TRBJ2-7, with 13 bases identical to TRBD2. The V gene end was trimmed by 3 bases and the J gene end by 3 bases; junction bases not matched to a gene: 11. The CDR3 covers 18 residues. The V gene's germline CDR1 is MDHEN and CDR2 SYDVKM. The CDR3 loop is CASSFPGLAGDQGYEQYF. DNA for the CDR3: TGTGCCAGCAGTTTCCCTGGACTAGCGGGGGACCAGGGCTACGAGCAGTACTTC.

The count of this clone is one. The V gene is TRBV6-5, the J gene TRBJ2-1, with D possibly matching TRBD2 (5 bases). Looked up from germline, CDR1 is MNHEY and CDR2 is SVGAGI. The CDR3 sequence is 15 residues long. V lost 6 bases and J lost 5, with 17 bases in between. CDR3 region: CASRPMEDSNNEQFF. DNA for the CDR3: TGTGCCAGCAGGCCCATGGAGGATTCCAACAATGAGCAGTTCTTC.

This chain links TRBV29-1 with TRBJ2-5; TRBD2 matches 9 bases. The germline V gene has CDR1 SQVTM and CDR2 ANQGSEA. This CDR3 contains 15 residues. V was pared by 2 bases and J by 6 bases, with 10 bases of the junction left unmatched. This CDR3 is CSVEIAGGGGQTQYF. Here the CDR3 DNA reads TGCAGCGTTGAAATTGCGGGGGGGGGCGGGCAGACCCAGTACTTC.

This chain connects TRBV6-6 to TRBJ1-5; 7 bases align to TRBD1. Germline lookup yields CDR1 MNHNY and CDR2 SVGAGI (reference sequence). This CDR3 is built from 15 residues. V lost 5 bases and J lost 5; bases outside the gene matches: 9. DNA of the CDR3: TGTGCCAGCAGTCCGGACAGGAATAGGGATCAGCCCCAGCATTTT. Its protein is CASSPDRNRDQPQHF.

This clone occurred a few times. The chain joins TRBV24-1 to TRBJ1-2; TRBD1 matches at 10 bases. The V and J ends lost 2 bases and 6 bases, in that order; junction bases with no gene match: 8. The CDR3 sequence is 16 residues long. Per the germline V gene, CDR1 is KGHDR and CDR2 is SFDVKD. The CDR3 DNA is TGTGCCACCAGTGATTGGGGAGACAGGGGGCATAATGGCTACACCTTC. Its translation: CATSDWGDRGHNGYTF.

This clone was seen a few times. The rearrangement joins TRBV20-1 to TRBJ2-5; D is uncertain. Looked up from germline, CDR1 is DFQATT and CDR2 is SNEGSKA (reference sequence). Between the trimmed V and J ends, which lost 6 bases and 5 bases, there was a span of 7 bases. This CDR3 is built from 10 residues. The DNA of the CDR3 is TGCAGTGCAAATATGGAGACCCAGTACTTC. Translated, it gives CSANMETQYF.

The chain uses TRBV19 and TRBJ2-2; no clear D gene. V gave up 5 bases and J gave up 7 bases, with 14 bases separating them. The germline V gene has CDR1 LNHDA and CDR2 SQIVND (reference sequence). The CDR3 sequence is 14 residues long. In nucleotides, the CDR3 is TGTGCCAGTAGTTCCCAGGCAGCCGGCGGGGAGCTGTTTTTT. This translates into CASSSQAAGGELFF.

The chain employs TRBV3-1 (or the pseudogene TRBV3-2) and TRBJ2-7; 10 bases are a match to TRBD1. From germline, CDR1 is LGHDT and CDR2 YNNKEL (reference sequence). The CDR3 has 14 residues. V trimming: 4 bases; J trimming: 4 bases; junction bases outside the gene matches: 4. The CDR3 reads CASSLRTGGYEQYF. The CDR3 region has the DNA TGTGCCAGCAGCCTAAGGACAGGGGGATACGAGCAGTACTTC.

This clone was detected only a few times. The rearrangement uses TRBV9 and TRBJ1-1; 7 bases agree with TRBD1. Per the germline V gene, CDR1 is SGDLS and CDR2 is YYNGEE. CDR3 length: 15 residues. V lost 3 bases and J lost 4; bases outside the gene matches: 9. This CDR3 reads CASSDRQGFGTEAFF. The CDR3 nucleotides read TGTGCCAGCAGCGATAGACAGGGTTTTGGCACTGAAGCTTTCTTT.

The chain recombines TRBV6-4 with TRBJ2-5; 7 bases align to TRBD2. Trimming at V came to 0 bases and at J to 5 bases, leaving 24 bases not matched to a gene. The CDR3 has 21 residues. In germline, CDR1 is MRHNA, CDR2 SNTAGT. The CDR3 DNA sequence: TGTGCCAGCAGTGACTCGGATCATGGCCCCTTGTTGGGGGGGACCGGGGAGACCCAGTACTTC. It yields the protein CASSDSDHGPLLGGTGETQYF.

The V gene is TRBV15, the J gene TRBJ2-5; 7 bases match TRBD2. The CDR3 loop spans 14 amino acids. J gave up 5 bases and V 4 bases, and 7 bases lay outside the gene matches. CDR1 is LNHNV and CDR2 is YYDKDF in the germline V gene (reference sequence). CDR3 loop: CATSNRGGAETQYF. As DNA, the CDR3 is TGTGCCACCAGCAATAGGGGAGGGGCCGAGACCCAGTACTTC.

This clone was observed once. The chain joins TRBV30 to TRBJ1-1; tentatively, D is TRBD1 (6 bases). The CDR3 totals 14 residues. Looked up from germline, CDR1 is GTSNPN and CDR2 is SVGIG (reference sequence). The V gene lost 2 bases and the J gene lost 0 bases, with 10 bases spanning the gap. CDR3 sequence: CAWSKQGMNTEAFF. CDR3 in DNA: TGTGCCTGGAGTAAGCAGGGGATGAACACTGAAGCTTTCTTT.

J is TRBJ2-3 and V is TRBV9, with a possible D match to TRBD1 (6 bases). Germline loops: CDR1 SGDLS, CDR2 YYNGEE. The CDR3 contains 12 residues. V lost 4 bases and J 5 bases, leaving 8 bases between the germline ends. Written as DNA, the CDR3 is TGTGCCAGCAGCATCAGGGGAGATACGCAGTATTTT. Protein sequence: CASSIRGDTQYF.

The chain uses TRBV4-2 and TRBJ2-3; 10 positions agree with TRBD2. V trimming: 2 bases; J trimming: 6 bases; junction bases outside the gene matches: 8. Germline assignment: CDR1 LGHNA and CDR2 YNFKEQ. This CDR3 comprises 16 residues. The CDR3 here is CASSQQRGGLEDTQYF. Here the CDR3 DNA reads TGTGCCAGCAGCCAACAGCGGGGGGGCCTTGAGGATACGCAGTATTTT.

The CDR3 reads CASKGQGATGELFF. CDR3 nucleotides: TGTGCCAGTAAGGGACAGGGAGCCACCGGGGAGCTGTTTTTT. The chain uses TRBV27 and TRBJ2-2; 9 positions agree with TRBD1. Per the germline V gene, CDR1 is MNHEY and CDR2 is SMNVEV (reference sequence). After removal of 9 bases from V and 4 bases from J, the junction contained 6 bases not matched to a gene. The CDR3 is made up of 14 amino acids.

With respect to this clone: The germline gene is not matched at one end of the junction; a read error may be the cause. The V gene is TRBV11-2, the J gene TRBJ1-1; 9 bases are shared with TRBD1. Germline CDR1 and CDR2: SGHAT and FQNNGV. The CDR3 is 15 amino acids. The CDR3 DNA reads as TGTGCCAGCAGATTAGGGACAGGGTACCCCACTGAAGCTTTCTTT. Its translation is CASRLGTGYPTEAFF. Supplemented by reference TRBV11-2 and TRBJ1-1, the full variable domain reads EAGVAQSPRYKIIEKRQSVAFWCNPISGHATLYWYQQILGQGPKLLIQFQNNGVVDDSQLPKDRFSAERLKGVDSTLKIQPAKLEDSAVYLCASRLGTGYPTEAFFGQGTRLTVV.

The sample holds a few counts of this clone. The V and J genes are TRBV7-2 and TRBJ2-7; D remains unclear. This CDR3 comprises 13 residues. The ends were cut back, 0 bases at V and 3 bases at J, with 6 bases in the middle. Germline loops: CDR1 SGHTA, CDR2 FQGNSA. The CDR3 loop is CASSLAASYEQYF. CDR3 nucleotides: TGTGCCAGCAGCTTAGCGGCCAGCTACGAGCAGTACTTC.

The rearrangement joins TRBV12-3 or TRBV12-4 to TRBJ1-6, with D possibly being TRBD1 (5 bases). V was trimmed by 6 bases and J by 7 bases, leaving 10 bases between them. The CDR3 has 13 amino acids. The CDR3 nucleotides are TGTGCCAGCAGCTACGGACAAAATTCACCCCTCCACTTT. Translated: CASSYGQNSPLHF.

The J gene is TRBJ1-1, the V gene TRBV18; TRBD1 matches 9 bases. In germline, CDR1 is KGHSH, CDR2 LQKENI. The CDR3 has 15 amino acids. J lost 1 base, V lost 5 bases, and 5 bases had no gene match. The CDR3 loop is CASSIQGARNTEAFF. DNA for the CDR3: TGTGCCAGCTCAATACAGGGGGCTCGGAACACTGAAGCTTTCTTT.